The 25 T cell receptor beta chains below all came from one sample that was sequenced in a study of blood T cell repertoires in COVID-19. The protocol was immunoSEQ multiplex PCR, while the TCRdb copy is restricted to in-frame clones and leaves out a portion. The sample lists nearly 200,000 clones; approximately 84% were seen once. The sample was peripheral blood. Receptors originate from a woman aged 70-85 years with active or convalescent COVID-19.

The chain has TRBV9 and TRBJ2-3; TRBD2 might be the D (5 bases). This CDR3 contains 16 residues. V gave up 0 bases and J gave up 3 bases, with 14 bases separating them. CDR1 and CDR2 from the germline V gene are SGDLS and YYNGEE. CDR3 protein: CASSVGVGVVTDTQYF. For the CDR3, the DNA is TGTGCCAGCAGCGTAGGGGTGGGAGTGGTGACAGATACGCAGTATTTT.

There are a few counts of this clone. The rearrangement links TRBV18 to TRBJ1-1, with 8 nucleotides matching TRBD1. The CDR3 sequence is 14 residues long. J gave up 0 bases and V 8 bases, and 5 bases lay outside the gene matches. From germline, CDR1 is KGHSH and CDR2 LQKENI. The CDR3 protein is CASHGTGMNTEAFF. In nucleotides, the CDR3 is TGTGCCAGCCATGGGACAGGCATGAACACTGAAGCTTTCTTT.

A few counts support this clone. The genes are TRBV24-1 and TRBJ2-3, with 7 nucleotides matching TRBD2. Per germline, CDR1 KGHDR and CDR2 SFDVKD. The CDR3 is 21 amino acids. The V gene end was trimmed by 3 bases and the J gene end by 0 bases; junction bases not matched to a gene: 20. The chain's CDR3 is CATSDGSGYGGGMSSTDTQYF. CDR3 in DNA: TGTGCCACCAGTGATGGTAGCGGGTATGGGGGAGGAATGTCTAGCACAGATACGCAGTATTTT.

This clone was observed a single time. The chain employs TRBV29-1 and TRBJ1-2, with D maybe TRBD1 (6 bases). Trimming stripped 3 bases from V and 6 bases from J, with 17 bases between. This CDR3 is 14 amino acids long. Germline V gene sequence: CDR1 SQVTM, CDR2 ANQGSEA. The CDR3 DNA sequence: TGCAGCGTTGATCTAGGGGGACCGCGCCATGGCTACACCTTC. Residues: CSVDLGGPRHGYTF. The full variable domain, completed using reference TRBV29-1 and TRBJ1-2, is SAVISQKPSRDICQRGTSLTIQCQVDSQVTMMFWYRQQPGQSLTLIATANQGSEATYESGFVIDKFPISRPNLTFSTLTVSNMSPEDSSIYLCSVDLGGPRHGYTFGSGTRLTVV.

This clone turned up a few times. V is TRBV2 and J is TRBJ2-7; D is uncertain. Trimming took off 7 bases at V and 2 bases at J, with 12 bases between the two ends. Germline assignment: CDR1 SNHLY and CDR2 FYNNEI. The CDR3 runs to 13 residues. CDR3 nucleotides: TGTGCCAGCAATAGAATAGAGACCTACGAGCAGTACTTC. It codes for CASNRIETYEQYF.

The chain joins TRBV25-1 to TRBJ2-2, with D unresolved. The V gene's germline CDR1 is MGHDK and CDR2 SYGVNS. V was trimmed by 6 bases and J by 4 bases, leaving 12 bases between them. The CDR3 is made up of 14 amino acids. CDR3 amino acids: CASSALQITGELFF. The CDR3 DNA is TGTGCCAGCAGCGCTCTACAGATCACCGGGGAGCTGTTTTTT.

This clone was seen only a few times. The CDR3 nucleotides read TGTGCCAGTAGGCTAGGAAGACAGAATAATTCACCCCTCCACTTT. Protein product: CASRLGRQNNSPLHF. The chain has TRBV19 and TRBJ1-6, with D tentatively TRBD1 (5 bases). Trimming removed 6 bases from V and 5 bases from J, with 14 bases in between. The CDR3 sequence is 15 residues long. Germline V gene lookup returns CDR1 LNHDA and CDR2 SQIVND (reference sequence).

This chain uses TRBV6-5 with TRBJ2-6; tentative D call: TRBD1 (6 bases). Germline V CDR1 and CDR2: MNHEY, SVGAGI. Trimming left V 7 bases short and J 2 bases short, with 9 bases between. The CDR3 is made up of 14 amino acids. CDR3 loop: CASTWTAGANVLTF. The CDR3 DNA sequence: TGTGCCAGCACGTGGACAGCTGGGGCCAACGTCCTGACTTTC.

This rearrangement joins TRBV7-3 to TRBJ2-3; 10 positions agree with TRBD2. The J segment lost 0 bases and the V segment lost 9 bases, leaving 15 bases of the junction unmatched. This CDR3 has 18 amino acids. Germline values: CDR1 SGHTA, CDR2 FQGTGA. The CDR3 loop reads CASHTAGGPPPSTDTQYF. CDR3 DNA: TGTGCCAGTCACACAGCGGGAGGGCCACCGCCTAGCACAGATACGCAGTATTTT. The variable domain in full, completed from reference TRBV7-3 and TRBJ2-3, reads GAGVSQTPSNKVTEKGKYVELRCDPISGHTALYWYRQSLGQGPEFLIYFQGTGAADDSGLPNDRFFAVRPEGSVSTLKIQRTERGDSAVYLCASHTAGGPPPSTDTQYFGPGTRLTVL.

This clone has a handful of counts. This chain uses TRBV3-1 (or the pseudogene TRBV3-2) with TRBJ2-1, with 10 positions matching TRBD2. Germline V gene data show CDR1 as LGHDT and CDR2 as YNNKEL (reference sequence). The CDR3 covers 17 residues. The V segment lost 1 base and the J segment 6 bases; nucleotides outside the gene matches: 9. The CDR3 is CASSQVVLAGASNEQFF. The CDR3 bases are TGTGCCAGCAGCCAAGTTGTTCTAGCGGGAGCATCCAATGAGCAGTTCTTC.

The chain links TRBV5-1 to TRBJ2-3; D gene unclear. This CDR3 is 12 amino acids long. Trimming left V 4 bases short and J 2 bases short, with 5 bases between. In germline, CDR1 is SGHRS, CDR2 YFSETQ. The CDR3: CASSPNTDTQYF. CDR3 bases: TGCGCCAGCAGCCCCAACACAGATACGCAGTATTTT.

The J gene is TRBJ1-3, the V gene TRBV3-1 (or the pseudogene TRBV3-2); unclear D gene. The V end lost 3 bases, the J end lost 4 bases, and 10 bases lay between the germline ends. The CDR3 contains 14 residues. Germline values: CDR1 LGHDT, CDR2 YNNKEL (reference sequence). As DNA, the CDR3 is TGTGCCAGCAGCCAGGCGACTGGAGGAAACACCATATATTTT. Protein sequence: CASSQATGGNTIYF.

This clone has a single count. The chain combines TRBV10-1 with TRBJ2-3; 16 bases line up with TRBD2. The V segment lost 4 bases and the J segment 0 bases; nucleotides outside the gene matches: 4. Germline CDR1 reads WNHNN; CDR2 reads SYGVQD (reference sequence). This CDR3 has 18 residues. The DNA of the CDR3 is TGCGCCAGCAGTGCGGGACTAGCGGGAGGGACTAGCACAGATACGCAGTATTTT. Protein: CASSAGLAGGTSTDTQYF.

The gene calls are TRBV29-1 and TRBJ2-2; 11 bases map to TRBD2. V lost 6 bases, J lost 4 bases, and 13 bases stayed unmatched. The CDR3 has 17 amino acids. Per the germline V gene, CDR1 is SQVTM and CDR2 is ANQGSEA. The CDR3 DNA reads as TGCAGCGTGGGGGGTATAGCGGGAGGGAGAGGCACCGGGGAGCTGTTTTTT. Translated, it gives CSVGGIAGGRGTGELFF.

The rearrangement links TRBV5-1 to TRBJ2-3; 11 bases are a match to TRBD2. Looked up from germline, CDR1 is SGHRS and CDR2 is YFSETQ. The CDR3 has 15 amino acids. The trim removed 4 bases at V and 5 bases at J, leaving 6 bases unmatched. Here the CDR3 reads CASSRLAGGGDTQYF. CDR3 nucleotide sequence: TGCGCCAGCAGCCGCCTAGCGGGAGGAGGAGATACGCAGTATTTT. Complete variable domain (other parts from reference TRBV5-1 and TRBJ2-3): KAGVTQTPRYLIKTRGQQVTLSCSPISGHRSVSWYQQTPGQGLQFLFEYFSETQRNKGNFPGRFSGRQFSNSRSEMNVSTLELGDSALYLCASSRLAGGGDTQYFGPGTRLTVL.

This chain connects TRBV6-5 to TRBJ2-2; 7 bases are a match to TRBD2. The CDR3 extends over 15 amino acids. CDR1 and CDR2 from the germline V gene are MNHEY and SVGAGI. Trimming took 0 bases from V and 7 from J; bases not matched to a gene: 5. CDR3 sequence (DNA): TGTGCCAGCAGTTACTCCACTAGCGCCCTCGGGGAGCTGTTTTTT. Translated, it gives CASSYSTSALGELFF.

V is TRBV9 and J is TRBJ2-1; D gene unclear. Trimming removed 0 bases at V and 1 base at J, with 8 bases between. CDR1 and CDR2 (germline): SGDLS, YYNGEE. The CDR3 runs to 15 residues. Here the CDR3 reads CASSVASQSYNEQFF. CDR3 DNA: TGTGCCAGCAGCGTAGCTAGTCAGTCCTACAATGAGCAGTTCTTC.

The chain is built from TRBV20-1 and TRBJ2-7; 10 nucleotides align to TRBD2. The CDR3 totals 12 residues. CDR1 DFQATT and CDR2 SNEGSKA come from the germline V gene (reference sequence). The J segment lost 5 bases and the V segment lost 3 bases, leaving 1 base of the junction unmatched. The CDR3 is CSASTSGNEQYF. CDR3 sequence (DNA): TGCAGTGCTAGTACTAGCGGGAACGAGCAGTACTTC.

J is TRBJ2-7 and V is TRBV9; 12 bases match TRBD1. Looked up from germline, CDR1 is SGDLS and CDR2 is YYNGEE. CDR3 length: 16 amino acids. Losses at the gene ends were 1 base for V and 9 bases for J; bases not matched to a gene: 11. This CDR3 is CASSVTGTGGLLGQYF. The CDR3 DNA reads TGTGCCAGCAGCGTAACCGGGACAGGGGGCCTCCTCGGGCAGTACTTC.

The J gene is TRBJ1-1, the V gene TRBV4-1, with D possibly being TRBD1 (6 bases). V was cut by 2 bases and J by 0 bases, with 10 bases left in between. The CDR3 has 15 residues. Germline V gene data show CDR1 as MGHRA and CDR2 as YSYEKL. DNA of the CDR3: TGCGCCAGCAGCCAACCTGACAGGCTGAACACTGAAGCTTTCTTT. Its translation is CASSQPDRLNTEAFF.

The rearrangement uses TRBV5-1 and TRBJ2-3; tentatively, D is TRBD2 (5 bases). The CDR3 has 14 residues. V was shortened by 4 bases and J by 2 bases, with 11 bases between the two germline ends. Germline CDR1 SGHRS, CDR2 YFSETQ. CDR3 sequence: CASSPDSTTDTQYF. CDR3 coding DNA: TGCGCCAGCAGCCCGGACTCTACCACAGATACGCAGTATTTT.

V and J are TRBV27 and TRBJ2-1, with D maybe TRBD2 (5 bases). The V end was cut by 3 bases, the J end by 10 bases, with 13 bases between. CDR3 size: 13 residues. Germline V gives CDR1 MNHEY, CDR2 SMNVEV (reference sequence). The CDR3 nucleotides are TGTGCCAGCAGTTTTACGAACGGCGGGGAGCAGTTCTTC. Translating gives CASSFTNGGEQFF.

The rearrangement joins TRBV29-1 to TRBJ2-1, with TRBD1 matching 8 bases. With 2 bases clipped from V and 5 bases from J, the junction kept 5 bases outside the gene matches. The CDR3 is 14 amino acids. In germline, CDR1 is SQVTM, CDR2 ANQGSEA. This CDR3 reads CSVESRGRNNEQFF. CDR3 nucleotide sequence: TGCAGCGTTGAATCCAGGGGGCGAAACAATGAGCAGTTCTTC.

This clone was picked up one time. V usage is TRBV18 and J usage is TRBJ2-7, with 7 positions matching TRBD2. Germline CDR1 is KGHSH and CDR2 is LQKENI. This CDR3 region has 13 residues. With 3 bases clipped from V and 7 bases from J, the junction kept 6 bases outside the gene matches. CDR3 region: CASSPPPGGEQYF. For the CDR3, the DNA is TGTGCCAGCTCACCCCCCCCCGGGGGGGAGCAGTACTTC.

This clone was observed once. The chain combines TRBV4-1 with TRBJ2-2, with D tentatively TRBD2 (5 bases). Trimming shortened V by 7 bases and J by 0 bases, and 6 bases separated the two germline ends. Germline assignment: CDR1 MGHRA and CDR2 YSYEKL. The CDR3 is made up of 13 amino acids. The CDR3 here is CASKGANTGELFF. The CDR3 region has the DNA TGCGCCAGCAAGGGAGCGAACACCGGGGAGCTGTTTTTT.